The 32 T cell receptor beta chains reported below all come from one sample, sequenced in a study of cytomegalovirus exposure and HLA in healthy donors. Primers for the PCR totalled 60 Vbeta and 13 Jbeta. Only in-frame clones appear in the TCRdb table, and some are missing; sequencing was by immunoSEQ multiplex PCR. The table includes approximately 140,000 clones, approximately 80% detected once. Source material: PBMCs. The receptors were gathered from a middle-aged man in good health and CMV-seropositive.

This sequence joins TRBV6-5 and TRBJ1-2, with 9 bases matching TRBD1. Trimming took 2 bases from V and 2 from J; bases not matched to a gene: 6. The germline CDR1 and CDR2 sequences are MNHEY and SVGAGI. This CDR3 comprises 16 residues. The CDR3 loop is CASSYIGQGTNYGYTF. The DNA of the CDR3 is TGTGCCAGCAGTTACATCGGACAGGGGACGAACTATGGCTACACCTTC.

This chain links TRBV10-3 with TRBJ2-1; 10 nucleotides line up with TRBD1. Germline values: CDR1 ENHRY, CDR2 SYGVKD. V lost 5 bases and J lost 7; bases outside the gene matches: 8. The CDR3 spans 15 residues. Here the CDR3 DNA reads TGTGCCATCAGTTTGTCCGGGACAGGGGTAAATGAGCAGTTCTTC. It codes for CAISLSGTGVNEQFF.

The chain recombines TRBV4-2 with TRBJ2-3; the match to TRBD2 covers 7 bases. Germline lookup yields CDR1 LGHNA and CDR2 YNFKEQ. CDR3 length equals 16 residues. Trimming took 0 bases from V and 5 from J; bases not matched to a gene: 8. CDR3 residues: CASSQEWLAELDTQYF. The CDR3 DNA reads TGTGCCAGCAGCCAAGAATGGCTAGCGGAGCTAGATACGCAGTATTTT.

A note on this clone: Mismatch with germline at one junction end may stem from a read error. This chain joins TRBV7-9 and TRBJ2-2; tentative D call: TRBD2 (5 bases). The germline V gene encodes CDR1 SEHNR and CDR2 FQNEAQ (reference sequence). The CDR3 sequence is 12 residues long. The CDR3 nucleotides read TGTTCCAGCGGCCTCGACACCGGGGAGCTGTTTTTT. Translated, it gives CSSGLDTGELFF.

The chain combines TRBV15 with TRBJ2-2, with 9 bases lining up with TRBD2. Germline V lookup: CDR1 LNHNV, CDR2 YYDKDF (reference sequence). The V gene end was trimmed by 6 bases and the J gene end by 8 bases; junction bases not matched to a gene: 25. The CDR3 runs to 20 residues. CDR3 in DNA: TGTGCCACCAGTCGACACCGCCTGGTCGGGGCGGCGGGAGGGAGTGGGGAGCTGTTTTTT. This encodes CATSRHRLVGAAGGSGELFF.

CDR3: CASSHIFKTGQNTDTQYF. The CDR3 DNA sequence: TGTGCCAGCAGCCACATTTTTAAGACAGGCCAAAACACAGATACGCAGTATTTT. V is TRBV7-9 and J is TRBJ2-3, with D perhaps TRBD1 (6 bases). The CDR3 loop spans 18 amino acids. The V end lost 5 bases, the J end lost 2 bases, and 23 bases lay between the germline ends. Germline V lookup: CDR1 SEHNR, CDR2 FQNEAQ (reference sequence).

This clone was seen once. The chain links TRBV6-6 to TRBJ2-3; 9 bases are a match to TRBD2. V trimming: 5 bases; J trimming: 0 bases; junction bases outside the gene matches: 3. Germline assignment: CDR1 MNHNY and CDR2 SVGAGI (reference sequence). The CDR3 totals 15 residues. The CDR3 sequence: CASSLAGTSTDTQYF. In nucleotides, the CDR3 is TGTGCCAGCAGTCTAGCGGGAACTAGCACAGATACGCAGTATTTT.

This clone was counted between two and nine times. This rearrangement joins TRBV29-1 to TRBJ1-2; 8 bases match TRBD1. V gave up 5 bases and J gave up 2 bases; unmatched junction bases: 7. Germline V gene sequence: CDR1 SQVTM, CDR2 ANQGSEA. The CDR3 is 14 amino acids. The CDR3 loop is CSVTDRVGNYGYTF. DNA for the CDR3: TGCAGCGTTACGGACAGGGTCGGCAACTATGGCTACACCTTC.

The J gene is TRBJ2-1, the V gene TRBV29-1; TRBD2 aligns across 11 bases. V dropped 1 base and J dropped 7; count of bases not matched to a gene: 6. CDR3 length: 15 residues. CDR1 and CDR2 from the germline V gene are SQVTM and ANQGSEA. This CDR3 reads CSVEVAASGGNEQFF. In DNA, the CDR3 is TGCAGCGTTGAAGTTGCGGCTAGCGGGGGGAATGAGCAGTTCTTC.

The chain combines TRBV28 with TRBJ2-5; D is possibly TRBD2 (5 bases). The CDR3 runs 9 residues. The V and J ends lost 11 bases and 4 bases respectively, with 5 bases between them. Per the germline V gene, CDR1 is MDHEN and CDR2 is SYDVKM. The CDR3 region has the DNA TGTGCCGGACTAGAGACCCAGTACTTC. This gives the protein CAGLETQYF.

V is TRBV19 and J is TRBJ1-2; the D gene is possibly TRBD1 (5 bases). The CDR3 runs 13 residues. The germline gives CDR1 LNHDA, CDR2 SQIVND (reference sequence). V lost 1 base and J lost 8, with 11 bases in between. CDR3 sequence (DNA): TGTGCCAGTAGTATAGGGCAGGGATCCGGCTACACCTTC. It codes for CASSIGQGSGYTF.

Only one count was recorded for this clone. The chain uses TRBV5-1 and TRBJ2-5; no firm D call. Germline V gene lookup returns CDR1 SGHRS and CDR2 YFSETQ. With 5 bases removed from V and 3 bases from J, the gap between germline ends came to 8 bases. CDR3 length: 12 residues. The CDR3 sequence: CASSETEETQYF. CDR3 bases: TGCGCCAGCAGTGAAACGGAAGAGACCCAGTACTTC. Using reference TRBV5-1 and TRBJ2-5 for the parts outside the CDR3, the full variable domain is KAGVTQTPRYLIKTRGQQVTLSCSPISGHRSVSWYQQTPGQGLQFLFEYFSETQRNKGNFPGRFSGRQFSNSRSEMNVSTLELGDSALYLCASSETEETQYFGPGTRLLVL.

This chain connects TRBV29-1 to TRBJ2-1; D is unclear. The CDR3 runs to 13 residues. V lost 4 bases to trimming and J lost 4 bases, with 11 bases between them. CDR1 is SQVTM and CDR2 is ANQGSEA in the germline V gene. The CDR3 DNA reads as TGCAGCGTTGGAGAGAACTTGTACAATGAGCAGTTCTTC. As protein: CSVGENLYNEQFF.

Remarks on this clone: Mismatch with germline at one junction end may stem from a read error. The chain uses TRBV7-9 and TRBJ2-1, with TRBD2 identical over 9 bases. The germline gives CDR1 SEHNR, CDR2 FQNEAQ (reference sequence). CDR3 size: 15 residues. The CDR3: CSSSLTLAGLNEQFF. The CDR3 DNA sequence: TGTTCCAGCAGCTTAACCCTAGCGGGACTCAATGAGCAGTTCTTC.

The chain uses TRBV6-6 and TRBJ1-1; possible D gene TRBD1, 6 bases. V was trimmed by 2 bases and J by 0 bases, leaving 7 bases between them. Germline V lookup: CDR1 MNHNY, CDR2 SVGAGI (reference sequence). The CDR3 is 14 amino acids. The CDR3 sequence is CASSYGQLNTEAFF. CDR3 coding DNA: TGTGCCAGCAGTTACGGACAGCTGAACACTGAAGCTTTCTTT.

This clone has a single count. This rearrangement joins TRBV5-1 to TRBJ1-6; 7 nucleotides agree with TRBD1. The V segment lost 0 bases and the J segment 7 bases; nucleotides outside the gene matches: 7. Per germline, CDR1 SGHRS and CDR2 YFSETQ. The CDR3 is 16 amino acids. The CDR3 protein is CASSLGPGQMNSPLHF. The CDR3 DNA sequence: TGCGCCAGCAGCTTGGGCCCGGGACAGATGAATTCACCCCTCCACTTT.

The rearrangement uses TRBV18 and TRBJ1-2; D not certain. The V end was cut by 2 bases, the J end by 6 bases, with 13 bases between. Germline V gene sequence: CDR1 KGHSH, CDR2 LQKENI. This CDR3 spans 14 amino acids. The CDR3 loop reads CASSPGPRGDGYTF. The CDR3 DNA sequence: TGTGCCAGCTCACCAGGGCCCCGCGGGGATGGCTACACCTTC.

This sequence joins TRBV5-6 and TRBJ2-2; 7 bases are a match to TRBD1. The trim removed 4 bases at V and 1 base at J, leaving 7 bases unmatched. Germline V gene data show CDR1 as SGHDT and CDR2 as YYEEEE. The CDR3 loop spans 16 amino acids. This CDR3 reads CASSQPHRGNTGELFF. In DNA form, the CDR3 reads TGTGCCAGCAGCCAGCCCCACAGGGGGAACACCGGGGAGCTGTTTTTT.

The table lists this clone with a few counts. The junction shows a germline mismatch at one end, possibly a read error. The chain is built from TRBV7-9 and TRBJ2-1, with 8 bases that match TRBD2. This CDR3 contains 17 residues. Germline CDR1 is SEHNR and CDR2 is FQNEAQ (reference sequence). DNA of the CDR3: TGTTCCAGCAGCTCGCGGGGCATAGCGGGGATCTACAATGAGCAGTTCTTC. Its protein is CSSSSRGIAGIYNEQFF.

The rearrangement links TRBV27 to TRBJ1-6, with no clear D. This CDR3 is 12 amino acids long. CDR1 is MNHEY, CDR2 SMNVEV, per germline (reference sequence). V lost 3 bases to trimming and J lost 10 bases, with 7 bases between them. The CDR3 sequence: CASSLGVSPLHF. The CDR3 DNA reads as TGTGCCAGCAGTTTGGGAGTCTCACCCCTCCACTTT.

V usage is TRBV7-2 and J usage is TRBJ2-7; TRBD1 agrees at 10 bases. Germline trimming cut 8 bases from V and 6 bases from J; bases unmatched to any gene: 4. This CDR3 is 12 amino acids long. CDR1 and CDR2 (germline): SGHTA, FQGNSA. The CDR3 nucleotides read TGTGCCAGCGGGGACAGGGGAAGCGAGCAGTACTTC. Its translation: CASGDRGSEQYF.

This clone is a singleton in its sample. J is TRBJ2-7 and V is TRBV11-2, with D possibly TRBD2 on 5 matching bases. Germline V lookup: CDR1 SGHAT, CDR2 FQNNGV. Trimming left V 1 base short and J 12 bases short, with 13 bases between. The CDR3 totals 12 residues. CDR3 protein: CASSLAGGYTYF. CDR3 in DNA: TGTGCCAGCAGCTTAGCTGGCGGGTATACGTACTTC.

The chain carries TRBV29-1 and TRBJ2-7, with D possibly TRBD1 on 5 matching bases. The CDR3 totals 12 residues. V was trimmed by 5 bases and J by 2 bases, leaving 10 bases between them. The germline V gene encodes CDR1 SQVTM and CDR2 ANQGSEA. The CDR3: CSVSRDTYEQYF. CDR3 in DNA: TGCAGCGTTTCCAGGGATACCTACGAGCAGTACTTC.

The V gene is TRBV4-3, the J gene TRBJ1-3; tentative D call: TRBD1 (5 bases). The CDR3 contains 14 residues. Looked up from germline, CDR1 is LGHNA and CDR2 is YSLEER. Trimming stripped 0 bases from V and 4 bases from J, with 7 bases between. CDR3 nucleotides: TGCGCCAGCAGCCAAGACTGGACAGGAAACACCATATATTTT. Encoded protein: CASSQDWTGNTIYF.

This chain connects TRBV4-1 to TRBJ2-1; 10 positions agree with TRBD1. V shed 1 base, J shed 7 bases, and the junction held 7 bases outside the gene matches. This CDR3 has 16 residues. Germline assignment: CDR1 MGHRA and CDR2 YSYEKL. The CDR3 DNA is TGCGCCAGCAGCCAAGTAGGGGGGACAGGGGTTAATGAGCAGTTCTTC. Its translation is CASSQVGGTGVNEQFF.

V and J are TRBV12-5 and TRBJ2-7; D remains unclear. Germline V gene lookup returns CDR1 LGHNT and CDR2 FRNRAP. CDR3 length: 13 residues. Trimming pared 0 bases from V and 4 bases from J, leaving 7 bases between. The CDR3, as DNA: TGTGCTAGTGGTTTGGTAGAGTTTTACGAGCAGTACTTC. Translated: CASGLVEFYEQYF.

This clone was seen once. V gene TRBV7-2 combines with J gene TRBJ2-7, with 9 bases lining up with TRBD1. The CDR3 has 16 residues. The trim removed 4 bases at V and 4 bases at J, leaving 11 bases unmatched. Germline V gives CDR1 SGHTA, CDR2 FQGNSA. The DNA for the CDR3 is TGTGCCAGCAGCTCAGACAGACAGGGGGTAAGGTACGAGCAGTACTTC. As protein: CASSSDRQGVRYEQYF.

The V call is TRBV28, the J call TRBJ1-2; TRBD1 agrees at 7 bases. This CDR3 comprises 13 residues. Unmatched junction bases numbered 5, after V lost 3 bases and J lost 7 bases. Germline-derived CDR1 and CDR2 are MDHEN and SYDVKM. The CDR3: CASSLAGGRGYTF. CDR3 DNA: TGTGCCAGCAGTTTGGCAGGGGGACGTGGCTACACCTTC.

The CDR3 sequence is CASTETSGAYNSPLHF. The CDR3 coding sequence is TGTGCCAGCACCGAGACCAGCGGCGCGTATAATTCACCCCTCCACTTT. The rearrangement uses TRBV2 and TRBJ1-6; no definite D call. The ends were cut back, 7 bases at V and 4 bases at J, with 17 bases in the middle. This CDR3 has 16 residues. Germline CDR1 reads SNHLY; CDR2 reads FYNNEI.

The J gene is TRBJ2-1, the V gene TRBV7-2, with 10 bases lining up with TRBD2. CDR3 length: 15 amino acids. V lost 4 bases and J lost 7; bases outside the gene matches: 7. Germline V gene lookup returns CDR1 SGHTA and CDR2 FQGNSA. The DNA of the CDR3 is TGTGCCAGCAGCTCGCTAGCGGGAGTGGCTAATGAGCAGTTCTTC. Its protein is CASSSLAGVANEQFF.

This rearrangement joins TRBV5-1 to TRBJ2-3; D perhaps matches TRBD2 (6 bases). CDR1 SGHRS and CDR2 YFSETQ come from the germline V gene. CDR3 length equals 16 residues. The germline V and J ends were trimmed by 4 bases and 2 bases, with 17 bases remaining between them. In DNA, the CDR3 is TGCGCCAGCAGCCCAACCGGGCGGGAATCCACAGATACGCAGTATTTT. Amino acid sequence: CASSPTGRESTDTQYF.

With respect to this clone: Relative to the germline gene, one junction end is altered; a read error may explain this. This sequence joins TRBV7-9 and TRBJ2-7; D possibly corresponds to TRBD1 (5 bases). CDR1 is SEHNR, CDR2 FQNEAQ, per germline (reference sequence). This CDR3 contains 14 residues. CDR3 DNA sequence: TGTTCCAGCAGCGTGGCAGGGAAGGCCTACGAGCAGTACTTC. Amino acids: CSSSVAGKAYEQYF.